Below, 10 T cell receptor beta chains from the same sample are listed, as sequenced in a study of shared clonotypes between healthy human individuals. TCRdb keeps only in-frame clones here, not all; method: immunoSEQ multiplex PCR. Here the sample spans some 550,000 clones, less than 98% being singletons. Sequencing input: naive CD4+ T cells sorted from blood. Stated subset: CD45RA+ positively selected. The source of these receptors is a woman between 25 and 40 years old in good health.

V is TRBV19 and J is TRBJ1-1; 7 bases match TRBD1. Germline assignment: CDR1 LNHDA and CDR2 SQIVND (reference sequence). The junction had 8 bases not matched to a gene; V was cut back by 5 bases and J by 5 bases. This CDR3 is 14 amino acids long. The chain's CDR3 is CASSFTGDVTEAFF. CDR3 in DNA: TGTGCCAGTAGTTTTACAGGGGATGTAACTGAAGCTTTCTTT.

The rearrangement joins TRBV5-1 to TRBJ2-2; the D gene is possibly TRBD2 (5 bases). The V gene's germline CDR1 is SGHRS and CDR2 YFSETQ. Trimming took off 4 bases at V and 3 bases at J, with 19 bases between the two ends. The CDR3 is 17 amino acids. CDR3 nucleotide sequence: TGCGCCAGCAGCGAAAAATGGTACGGGAAGGACACCGGGGAGCTGTTTTTT. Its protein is CASSEKWYGKDTGELFF.

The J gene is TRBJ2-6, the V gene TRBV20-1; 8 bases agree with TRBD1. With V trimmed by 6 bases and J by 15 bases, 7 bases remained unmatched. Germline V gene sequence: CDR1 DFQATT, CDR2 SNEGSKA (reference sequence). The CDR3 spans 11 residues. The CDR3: CSARTGFDLTF. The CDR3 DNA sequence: TGCAGTGCAAGGACAGGGTTCGACCTGACTTTC.

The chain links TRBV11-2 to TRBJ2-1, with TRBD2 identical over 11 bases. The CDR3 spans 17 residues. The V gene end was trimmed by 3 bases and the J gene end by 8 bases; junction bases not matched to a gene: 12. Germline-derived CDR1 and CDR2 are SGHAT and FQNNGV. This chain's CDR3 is CASSLGTSGPLIDEQFF. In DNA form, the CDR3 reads TGTGCCAGCAGCTTGGGGACTAGCGGCCCTTTGATTGATGAGCAGTTCTTC.

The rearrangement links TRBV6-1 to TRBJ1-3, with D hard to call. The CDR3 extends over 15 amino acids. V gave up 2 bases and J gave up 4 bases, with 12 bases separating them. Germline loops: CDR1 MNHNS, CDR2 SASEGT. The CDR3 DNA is TGTGCCAGCAGTGAATCGATAGTCCCGGGAAACACCATATATTTT. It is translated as CASSESIVPGNTIYF.

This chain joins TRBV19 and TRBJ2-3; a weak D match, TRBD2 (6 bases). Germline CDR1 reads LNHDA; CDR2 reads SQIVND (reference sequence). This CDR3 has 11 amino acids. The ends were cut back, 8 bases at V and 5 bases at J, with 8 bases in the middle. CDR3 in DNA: TGTGCCAGTTCCGGGGGAGATACGCAGTATTTT. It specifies CASSGGDTQYF.

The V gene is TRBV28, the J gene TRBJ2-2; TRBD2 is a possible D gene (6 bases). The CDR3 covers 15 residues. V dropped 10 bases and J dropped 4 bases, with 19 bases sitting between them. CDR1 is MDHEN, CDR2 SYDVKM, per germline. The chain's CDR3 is CATLTIGSGTGELFF. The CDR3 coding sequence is TGTGCCACCCTAACGATCGGGAGTGGCACCGGGGAGCTGTTTTTT.

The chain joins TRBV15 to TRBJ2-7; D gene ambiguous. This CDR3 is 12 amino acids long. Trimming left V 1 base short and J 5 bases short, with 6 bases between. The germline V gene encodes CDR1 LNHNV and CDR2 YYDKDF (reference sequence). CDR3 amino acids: CATSRARNEQYF. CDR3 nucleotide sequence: TGTGCCACCAGCAGAGCCCGGAACGAGCAGTACTTC.

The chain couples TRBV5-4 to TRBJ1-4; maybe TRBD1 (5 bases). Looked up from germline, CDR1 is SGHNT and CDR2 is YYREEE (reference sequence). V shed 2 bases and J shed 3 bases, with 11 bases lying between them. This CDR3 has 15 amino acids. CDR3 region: CASSFSGGPNEKLFF. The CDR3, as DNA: TGTGCCAGCAGCTTCTCCGGGGGACCTAATGAAAAACTGTTTTTT.

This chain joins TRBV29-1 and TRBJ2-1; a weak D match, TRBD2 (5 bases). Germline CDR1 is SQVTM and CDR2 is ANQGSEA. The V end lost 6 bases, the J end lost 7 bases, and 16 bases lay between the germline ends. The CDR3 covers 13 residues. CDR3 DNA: TGCAGCGTAGAATATTTGGAGGCAAATGAGCAGTTCTTC. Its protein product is CSVEYLEANEQFF.